This entry concerns a single T cell receptor (beta chain). What it binds is unknown. The sample contains more than one DNA sequence encoding this CDR3. This specimen comes from a study of beta chain features in type 1 diabetes. Study-wide results and limits: Naive, central memory and Treg TCRB repertoires appeared more alike in patients than in healthy donors. Researchers report that Type 1 diabetes patients had moderately but significantly shorter TCRB CDR3s across all four CD4+ subsets.

Reverse transcribing all isolated RNA meant expressed TCRB transcripts were sequenced. Profiling relied on immunoSEQ multiplex PCR, and the TCRdb table lists in-frame clones only, not all of them. Of nearly 700,000 clones in the sample, roughly 12% were seen once. Per the germline V gene, CDR1 is SGHVS and CDR2 is FQNEAQ. CDR3 length: 15 amino acids. V was clipped by 5 bases and J by 3 bases; unmatched bases: 6. The V and J genes are TRBV7-8 and TRBJ2-1, with 8 bases identical to TRBD2. The clonotype originates from a young man with type 1 diabetes. The material sequenced was naive CD4+ T cells from blood. The CDR3 loop is CASSPPGLVYNEQFF. The CDR3 nucleotides read TGTGCCAGCAGCCCACCGGGACTAGTCTACAATGAGCAGTTCTTC.